The source of this T cell receptor (beta chain) is a study of Graves' ophthalmopathy and Graves' hyperthyroidism. The CDR3 sequence is 11 residues long. Germline V lookup: CDR1 DFQATT, CDR2 SNEGSKA (reference sequence). Investigators amplified TCR beta CDR3 regions from RNA transcripts. The workflow started with a first-round RT-PCR run with HTBI primers and then moved on to a second-round multiplex PCR. TCRdb analysed the multiplex PCR reads with MiXCR anew, one entry per CDR3 protein. The sample consists of hundreds of thousands of distinct CDR3 sequences, approximately 15% of them appearing once. The source material was peripheral blood. V usage is TRBV20-1 and J usage is TRBJ2-3; D is unclear. This sequence originates from a woman aged 18 to 35 with stable Graves' hyperthyroidism. CDR3 DNA: TGCGCACTCTACACCGGCCCTACGCAGTATTTT. Translated: CALYTGPTQYF.